This entry concerns a single T cell receptor (beta chain). The antigen remains undetermined. Template switching added a universal primer site; cDNA carried unique molecular identifiers. From the 5' RACE reads, TCRdb called clonotypes with MiXCR, one entry per CDR3 protein. Seen here are about 290,000 distinct CDR3 sequences, roughly 10% observed once, and the top ten hold roughly 6.4%. The data derive from a study of identical twins. Findings of the study overall: The degree of excess twin sharing was weaker in beta out-of-frame sequences. Invariant T cells like MAIT and iNKT could partly confound the zero-insertion analyses. The authors drew conclusions from cross-sectional statistical analysis rather than following the same donors.

The sample also formed part of further work on yellow fever vaccine responses in identical twins.

The specimen sequenced was CD8+ T cells sorted from blood. The receptor comes from a woman aged 18 to 35 in good health.

The CDR3: CASSSPGTENNEQFF. The CDR3 DNA is TGTGCCAGCAGCTCCCCCGGGACTGAGAACAATGAGCAGTTCTTC. The V call is TRBV7-2, the J call TRBJ2-1; perhaps TRBD2 as D (6 bases). CDR3 size: 15 residues. V was trimmed by 4 bases and J by 5 bases, leaving 15 bases between them. Germline V gene lookup returns CDR1 SGHTA and CDR2 FQGNSA.